Below, one T cell receptor (beta chain) is given with its context. The target antigen is unknown. The entry originates in a study of tumor-infiltrating lymphocytes in localized non-small cell lung cancer. Study in general: Resected tumor was paired with non-adjacent uninvolved lung from the same patient.

Regarding the study as a whole: Tumors had more T cell infiltration than uninvolved lung, per TCRbeta sequencing and CD3 counts. Immunotypes IM1 and IM2 had similar TCR-derived T-cell fractions. Different pieces of the same tissue were used for each assay.

Trimming stripped 1 base from V and 7 bases from J, with 5 bases between. This CDR3 is 11 amino acids long. The germline CDR1 and CDR2 sequences are MGHRA and YSYEKL. Only in-frame clones appear in the TCRdb table, and some are missing; sequencing was by immunoSEQ multiplex PCR. The table includes under 20,000 clones, 75% detected once. V usage is TRBV4-1 and J usage is TRBJ2-7; no firm D call. The TCR comes from a human donor with non-small cell lung cancer. Sequenced material: lung tumor tissue. CDR3 nucleotides: TGCGCCAGCAGCCAAGCGGAAGAGCAGTACTTC. Amino acids: CASSQAEEQYF.